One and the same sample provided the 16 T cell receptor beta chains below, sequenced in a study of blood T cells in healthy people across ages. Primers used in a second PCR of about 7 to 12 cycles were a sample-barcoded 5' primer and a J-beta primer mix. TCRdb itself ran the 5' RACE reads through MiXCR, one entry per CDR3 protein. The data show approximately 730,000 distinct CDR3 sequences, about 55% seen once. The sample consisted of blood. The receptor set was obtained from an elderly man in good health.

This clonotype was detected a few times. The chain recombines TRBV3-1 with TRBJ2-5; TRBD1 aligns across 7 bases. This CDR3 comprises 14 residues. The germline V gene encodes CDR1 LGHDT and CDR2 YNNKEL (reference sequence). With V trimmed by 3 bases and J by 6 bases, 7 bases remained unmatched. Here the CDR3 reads CASSHLGQAKTQYF. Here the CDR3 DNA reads TGTGCCAGCAGCCATCTCGGACAGGCGAAGACCCAGTACTTC.

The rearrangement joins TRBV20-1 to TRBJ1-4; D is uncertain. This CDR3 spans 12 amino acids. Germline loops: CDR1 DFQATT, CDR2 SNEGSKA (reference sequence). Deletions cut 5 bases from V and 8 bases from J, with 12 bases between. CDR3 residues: CSAAPKEEKLFF. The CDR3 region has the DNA TGCAGTGCTGCCCCTAAGGAGGAAAAACTGTTTTTT.

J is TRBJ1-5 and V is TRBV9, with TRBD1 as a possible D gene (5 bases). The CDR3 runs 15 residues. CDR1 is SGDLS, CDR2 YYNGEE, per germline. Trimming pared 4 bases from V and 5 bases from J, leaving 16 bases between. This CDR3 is CASSRIGGVDQPQHF. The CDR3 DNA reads TGTGCCAGCAGCCGCATTGGAGGGGTAGATCAGCCCCAGCATTTT.

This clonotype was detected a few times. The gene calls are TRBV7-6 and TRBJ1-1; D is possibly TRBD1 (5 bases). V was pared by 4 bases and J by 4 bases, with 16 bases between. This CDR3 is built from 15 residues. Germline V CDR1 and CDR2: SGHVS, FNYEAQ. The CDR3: CASSSEASGRTEAFF. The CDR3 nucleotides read TGTGCCAGCAGCTCCGAGGCGTCGGGGCGCACTGAAGCTTTCTTT.

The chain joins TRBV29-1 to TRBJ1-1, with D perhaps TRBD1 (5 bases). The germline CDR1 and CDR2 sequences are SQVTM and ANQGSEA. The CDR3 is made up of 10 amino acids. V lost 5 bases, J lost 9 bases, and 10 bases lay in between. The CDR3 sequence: CSVTPGQAFF. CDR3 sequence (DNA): TGCAGCGTTACTCCGGGGCAAGCTTTCTTT. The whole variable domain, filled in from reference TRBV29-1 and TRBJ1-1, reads SAVISQKPSRDICQRGTSLTIQCQVDSQVTMMFWYRQQPGQSLTLIATANQGSEATYESGFVIDKFPISRPNLTFSTLTVSNMSPEDSSIYLCSVTPGQAFFGQGTRLTVV.

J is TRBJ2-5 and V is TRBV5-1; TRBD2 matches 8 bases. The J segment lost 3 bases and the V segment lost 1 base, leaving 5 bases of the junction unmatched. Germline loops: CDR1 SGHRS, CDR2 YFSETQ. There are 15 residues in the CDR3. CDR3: CASSLRLALEETQYF. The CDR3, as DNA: TGCGCCAGCAGCTTGAGACTAGCGTTGGAAGAGACCCAGTACTTC.

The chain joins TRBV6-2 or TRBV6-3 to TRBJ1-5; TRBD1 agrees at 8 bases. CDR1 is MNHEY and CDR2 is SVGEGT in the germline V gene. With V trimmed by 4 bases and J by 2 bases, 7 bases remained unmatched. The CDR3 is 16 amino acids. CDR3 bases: TGTGCCAGCAGTTGGGACCCGACAGGGGGCAATCAGCCCCAGCATTTT. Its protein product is CASSWDPTGGNQPQHF.

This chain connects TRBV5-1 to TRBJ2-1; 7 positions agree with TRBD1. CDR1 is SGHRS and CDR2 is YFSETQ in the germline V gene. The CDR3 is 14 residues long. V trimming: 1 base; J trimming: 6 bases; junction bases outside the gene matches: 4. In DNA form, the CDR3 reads TGCGCCAGCAGCTTGACAGGGGCTAGCAATGAGCAGTTCTTC. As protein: CASSLTGASNEQFF.

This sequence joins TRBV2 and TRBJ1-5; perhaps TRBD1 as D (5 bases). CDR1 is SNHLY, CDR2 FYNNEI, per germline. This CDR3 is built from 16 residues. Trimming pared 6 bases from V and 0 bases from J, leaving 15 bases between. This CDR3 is CASSDSTGVSNQPQHF. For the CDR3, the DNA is TGTGCCAGCAGCGATTCCACGGGGGTTAGCAATCAGCCCCAGCATTTT. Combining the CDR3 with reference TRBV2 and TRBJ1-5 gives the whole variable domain EPEVTQTPSHQVTQMGQEVILRCVPISNHLYFYWYRQILGQKVEFLVSFYNNEISEKSEIFDDQFSVERPDGSNFTLKIRSTKLEDSAMYFCASSDSTGVSNQPQHFGDGTRLSIL.

The CDR3 coding sequence is TGTGCCAGCAGCCATTCCACCGTGGCGGGGGGTCAGTACTTC. Its translation is CASSHSTVAGGQYF. V usage is TRBV3-1 and J usage is TRBJ2-7; 8 bases match TRBD2. Germline CDR1 reads LGHDT; CDR2 reads YNNKEL (reference sequence). J was trimmed by 10 bases and V by 3 bases; bases with no gene match: 11. CDR3 length: 14 amino acids.

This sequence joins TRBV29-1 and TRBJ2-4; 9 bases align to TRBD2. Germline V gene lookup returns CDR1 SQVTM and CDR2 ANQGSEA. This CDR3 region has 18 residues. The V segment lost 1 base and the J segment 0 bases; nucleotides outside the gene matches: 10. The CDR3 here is CSVEVSRGGTKAKNIQYF. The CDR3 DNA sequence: TGCAGCGTTGAAGTCTCGCGGGGGGGCACCAAAGCCAAAAACATTCAGTACTTC.

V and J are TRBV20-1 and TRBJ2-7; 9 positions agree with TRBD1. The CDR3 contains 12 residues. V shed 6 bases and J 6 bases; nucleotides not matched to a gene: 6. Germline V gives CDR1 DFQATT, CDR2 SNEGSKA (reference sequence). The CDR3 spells CSAQQGATEQYF. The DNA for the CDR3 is TGCAGTGCGCAACAGGGGGCCACCGAGCAGTACTTC.

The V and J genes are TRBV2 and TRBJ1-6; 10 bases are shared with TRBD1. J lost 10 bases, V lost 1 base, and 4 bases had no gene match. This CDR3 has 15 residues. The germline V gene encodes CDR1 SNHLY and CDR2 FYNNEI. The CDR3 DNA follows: TGTGCCAGCAGTGAAGGCGGGACAGGGGTATCACCCCTCCACTTT. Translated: CASSEGGTGVSPLHF.

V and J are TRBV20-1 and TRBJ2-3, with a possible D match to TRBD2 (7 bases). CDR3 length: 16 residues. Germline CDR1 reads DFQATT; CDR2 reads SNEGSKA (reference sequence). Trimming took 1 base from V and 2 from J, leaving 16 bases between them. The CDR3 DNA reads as TGCAGTGCTAGAGTGGTGGGGGGGGCCCCCACAGATACGCAGTATTTT. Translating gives CSARVVGGAPTDTQYF.

CDR3 sequence (DNA): TGCGCCAGCAGCTCCCCGGACAGGGGTAATGAAAAACTGTTTTTT. Its translation is CASSSPDRGNEKLFF. The V and J genes are TRBV5-1 and TRBJ1-4; TRBD1 matches 9 bases. The CDR3 contains 15 residues. Germline V gene lookup returns CDR1 SGHRS and CDR2 YFSETQ. V shed 3 bases, J shed 4 bases, and the junction held 4 bases outside the gene matches.

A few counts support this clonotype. This CDR3 reads CASSLGGAGEKLFF. CDR3 bases: TGTGCCAGCAGCTTAGGGGGGGCTGGTGAAAAACTGTTTTTT. The chain joins TRBV7-2 to TRBJ1-4, with D possibly being TRBD1 (6 bases). CDR1 SGHTA and CDR2 FQGNSA come from the germline V gene. Trimming took off 1 base at V and 7 bases at J, with 10 bases between the two ends. The CDR3 is 14 residues long.